The 20 T cell receptor beta chains given below trace back to one sample, sequenced in a study of regulatory T cells in long-lasting Graves disease. To make TCR beta libraries, researchers used iRepertoire HTBI primers and Arm-PCR of CDR3 regions. In TCRdb, the multiplex PCR reads were re-called with MiXCR into one record per CDR3 protein. The profile shows under 450,000 distinct CDR3 sequences, about 20% of them singletons. This sample's time point: persistent/refractory GD, antithyroid drugs over 5 years with positive TRAb. PBMC RNA was the source of the TCR library. Sequencing was performed on peripheral blood mononuclear cells (PBMCs), taken when the disease was refractory, from a patient treated with antithyroid drugs. These receptors were collected from a female donor with Graves disease.

This clonotype has a count of ten or more. The V and J genes are TRBV7-2 and TRBJ2-7, with TRBD1 identical over 7 bases. The CDR3 is 13 amino acids. J lost 3 bases, V lost 4 bases, and 3 bases had no gene match. Germline assignment: CDR1 SGHTA and CDR2 FQGNSA. The CDR3 bases are TGTGCCAGCAGCTCGGGACAGATCTACGAGCAGTACTTC. Translating it yields CASSSGQIYEQYF.

This clonotype was counted at least ten times. This chain joins TRBV7-3 and TRBJ2-7; D is possibly TRBD2 (5 bases). Between the trimmed V and J ends, which lost 3 bases and 3 bases, there was a span of 15 bases. This CDR3 contains 15 residues. Germline V gene data show CDR1 as SGHTA and CDR2 as FQGTGA. The CDR3 nucleotides read TGTGCCAGCAGCTTGGATCCCGGGGATTTCTACGAGCAGTACTTC. This encodes CASSLDPGDFYEQYF.

V gene TRBV6-1 combines with J gene TRBJ1-1; the D is unclear. There are 15 residues in the CDR3. CDR1 and CDR2 from the germline V gene are MNHNS and SASEGT. V gave up 1 base and J gave up 1 base, with 10 bases separating them. The chain's CDR3 is CASSEVGPGNTEAFF. Here the CDR3 DNA reads TGTGCCAGCAGTGAAGTCGGGCCAGGGAACACTGAAGCTTTCTTT.

This clonotype has ten or more counts. CDR3 DNA sequence: TGTGCCAGCAGTTACTCGCCCGGTTTCGGGGAGCAGAACACTGAAGCTTTCTTT. The encoded protein is CASSYSPGFGEQNTEAFF. This chain links TRBV6-5 with TRBJ1-1; unclear D gene. The germline CDR1 and CDR2 sequences are MNHEY and SVGAGI. The CDR3 has 18 amino acids. Trimming left V 0 bases short and J 1 base short, with 18 bases between.

J is TRBJ2-2 and V is TRBV11-3; D remains ambiguous. V lost 5 bases, J lost 6 bases, and 10 bases lay in between. CDR3 length: 13 residues. Looked up from germline, CDR1 is SGHNT and CDR2 is YENEEA. CDR3 loop: CASSQGRSGELFF. Written as DNA, the CDR3 is TGTGCCAGCAGCCAAGGTAGATCCGGGGAGCTGTTTTTT.

The chain carries TRBV19 and TRBJ1-5; D call uncertain. The CDR3 runs to 14 residues. Between the trimmed V and J ends, which lost 0 bases and 4 bases, there was a span of 7 bases. Germline-derived CDR1 and CDR2 are LNHDA and SQIVND (reference sequence). CDR3 DNA sequence: TGTGCCAGTAGTATAGATAATGGAAATCAGCCCCAGCATTTT. The encoded protein is CASSIDNGNQPQHF.

On this clonotype itself: A read error may explain this, as a much larger clone is one base away. J is TRBJ1-1 and V is TRBV12-3 or TRBV12-4, with D possibly matching TRBD1 (6 bases). This CDR3 has 12 amino acids. CDR3 amino acids: CARSSGVAEAFF. The CDR3 region has the DNA TGTGCCCGCAGTTCAGGGGTAGCTGAAGCTTTCTTT.

This clonotype was seen only a few times. This sequence joins TRBV6-2 or TRBV6-3 and TRBJ2-2; 7 nucleotides align to TRBD1. Germline V lookup: CDR1 MNHEY, CDR2 SVGEGT. V trimming: 6 bases; J trimming: 1 base; junction bases outside the gene matches: 2. The CDR3 is 14 residues long. The CDR3 DNA reads TGTGCCAGCAGCTGGACAGGGAACACCGGGGAGCTGTTTTTT. This sequence encodes CASSWTGNTGELFF.

The rearrangement uses TRBV6-5 and TRBJ1-5; D is unclear. The germline V and J ends were trimmed by 2 bases and 6 bases, with 11 bases remaining between them. Germline-derived CDR1 and CDR2 are MNHEY and SVGAGI. There are 14 residues in the CDR3. In DNA form, the CDR3 reads TGTGCCAGCAGTTACGGGAGGTACTTTCAGCCCCAGCATTTT. It translates to CASSYGRYFQPQHF.

Points on this clonotype: A read error may produce the germline difference seen at one junction end. V usage is TRBV10-3 and J usage is TRBJ1-5; D unresolved. Germline CDR1 reads ENHRY; CDR2 reads SYGVKD. CDR3 size: 17 residues. The CDR3 bases are TGTGCCAGCAGTTCTGGGATGCGGGCTGGAAGCAATCAGCCCCAGCATTTT. It codes for CASSSGMRAGSNQPQHF.

The V call is TRBV12-3 or TRBV12-4, the J call TRBJ2-2; 8 bases line up with TRBD1. CDR3 size: 14 residues. V lost 7 bases, J lost 4 bases, and 5 bases stayed unmatched. The CDR3 DNA reads TGTGCCAGCACCTATACAGGGGGCACCGGGGAGCTGTTTTTT. It is translated as CASTYTGGTGELFF.

This chain links TRBV10-2 with TRBJ2-7; TRBD2 matches 9 bases. CDR1 is WSHSY, CDR2 SAAADI, per germline. The junction had 8 bases not matched to a gene; V was cut back by 4 bases and J by 4 bases. This CDR3 is built from 15 residues. CDR3 protein: CASSVMETSGYEQYF. The CDR3 DNA reads as TGCGCCAGCAGTGTCATGGAGACTAGCGGTTACGAGCAGTACTTC.

The chain joins TRBV4-1 to TRBJ1-6, with no clear D. The CDR3 runs to 16 residues. Per the germline V gene, CDR1 is MGHRA and CDR2 is YSYEKL. V was pared by 1 base and J by 6 bases, with 13 bases between. CDR3 region: CASSQVGVEVNSPLHF. In DNA form, the CDR3 reads TGCGCCAGCAGCCAAGTTGGGGTGGAAGTTAATTCACCCCTCCACTTT.

This clonotype was seen repeatedly, ten times or more. CDR3 amino acids: CASTEGARAEAFF. Written as DNA, the CDR3 is TGTGCCAGTACCGAGGGGGCGAGGGCTGAAGCTTTCTTT. The chain has TRBV19 and TRBJ1-1; 7 bases align to TRBD1. The CDR3 has 13 residues. The V segment lost 7 bases and the J segment 6 bases; nucleotides outside the gene matches: 8. Germline V gene sequence: CDR1 LNHDA, CDR2 SQIVND (reference sequence).

As to this clonotype: A much larger clone sits a single nucleotide away, making a read error possible. The V call is TRBV7-9, the J call TRBJ2-7, with D uncertain. The CDR3 length is 13 residues. Trimming took 4 bases from V and 3 from J, leaving 10 bases between them. In germline, CDR1 is SEHNR, CDR2 FQNEAQ (reference sequence). The CDR3 sequence: CASSSEVSYEQYF. For the CDR3, the DNA is TGTGCCAGCAGCTCAGAGGTCAGCTACGAGCAGTACTTC.

The V call is TRBV5-6, the J call TRBJ1-1; TRBD1 is a possible D gene (5 bases). The CDR3 runs to 15 residues. In germline, CDR1 is SGHDT, CDR2 YYEEEE. V was shortened by 4 bases and J by 5 bases, with 18 bases between the two germline ends. CDR3 sequence reads: CASSGSGLPGTEAFF. The CDR3 bases are TGTGCCAGCAGCGGTTCAGGGTTACCAGGGACTGAAGCTTTCTTT.

The rearrangement links TRBV9 to TRBJ1-5, with D hard to call. Looked up from germline, CDR1 is SGDLS and CDR2 is YYNGEE. V was clipped by 0 bases and J by 1 base, with 11 bases between them. The CDR3 runs 16 residues. This CDR3 is CASSVGDLGSNQPQHF. DNA of the CDR3: TGTGCCAGCAGCGTAGGGGATTTAGGAAGCAATCAGCCCCAGCATTTT.

V usage is TRBV2 and J usage is TRBJ2-5, with TRBD2 matching 7 bases. Germline CDR1 and CDR2: SNHLY and FYNNEI. Trimming took 5 bases from V and 5 from J; bases not matched to a gene: 8. The CDR3 contains 14 residues. In nucleotides, the CDR3 is TGTGCCAGCAGTAGGGCGGGAGTAGTTGAGACCCAGTACTTC. Encoded protein: CASSRAGVVETQYF.

This clonotype has just one count. This chain uses TRBV5-1 with TRBJ2-2; the D is unclear. V was clipped by 6 bases and J by 4 bases, with 10 bases between them. The CDR3 extends over 13 amino acids. Germline V gene data show CDR1 as SGHRS and CDR2 as YFSETQ. The CDR3 reads CASNLGRTGELFF. Written as DNA, the CDR3 is TGCGCCAGCAACCTAGGGCGCACCGGGGAGCTGTTTTTT.

The CDR3 DNA sequence: TGTGCCAGCAGTTCCTCCGTGGGACAGGGAGCGAGAGAGACCCAGTACTTC. Its protein is CASSSSVGQGARETQYF. This sequence joins TRBV12-3 or TRBV12-4 and TRBJ2-5; TRBD1 aligns across 9 bases. The V and J ends lost 4 bases and 4 bases, in that order; junction bases with no gene match: 13. This CDR3 is 17 amino acids long.